This T cell receptor beta chain was profiled in a study of T cells after yellow fever vaccination. The V gene lost 4 bases and the J gene lost 5 bases, with 15 bases spanning the gap. Germline V CDR1 and CDR2: SEHNR, FQNEAQ (reference sequence). The CDR3 length is 15 residues. This clonotype was detected many times. A single record per CDR3 protein comes from TCRdb applying MiXCR to the 5' RACE reads. Among hundreds of thousands of distinct CDR3 sequences, around 3.9% were seen once, and the ten largest hold about 20%. The source is a man aged 18 to 29 who received the YFV17D yellow fever vaccine. V and J are TRBV7-9 and TRBJ2-1, with D perhaps matching TRBD2 (7 bases). The source was PBMCs, collected on the day of the yellow fever booster vaccination. CDR3 nucleotide sequence: TGTGCCAGCAGCTCTCCAACGGGGGGCCACAATGAGCAGTTCTTC. Its translation is CASSSPTGGHNEQFF.